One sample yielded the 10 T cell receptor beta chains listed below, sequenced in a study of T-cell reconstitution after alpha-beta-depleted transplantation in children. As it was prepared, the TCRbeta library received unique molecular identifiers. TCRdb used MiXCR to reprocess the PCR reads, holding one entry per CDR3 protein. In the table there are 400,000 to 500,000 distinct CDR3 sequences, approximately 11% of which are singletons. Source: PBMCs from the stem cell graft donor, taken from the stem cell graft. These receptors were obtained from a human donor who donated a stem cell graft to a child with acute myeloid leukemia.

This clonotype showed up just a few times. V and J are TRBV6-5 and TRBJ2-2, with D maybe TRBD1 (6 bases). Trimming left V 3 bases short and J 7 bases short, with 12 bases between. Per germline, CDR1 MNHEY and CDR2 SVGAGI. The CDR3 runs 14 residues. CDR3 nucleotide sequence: TGTGCCAGCAGTTATTTGGGGGCGGGCGGGGAGCTGTTTTTT. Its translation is CASSYLGAGGELFF.

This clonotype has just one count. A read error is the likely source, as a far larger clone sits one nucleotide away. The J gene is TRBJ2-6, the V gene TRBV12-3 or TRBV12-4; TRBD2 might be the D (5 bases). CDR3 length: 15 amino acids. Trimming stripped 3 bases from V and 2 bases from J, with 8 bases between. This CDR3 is CASSLRAAGANVLTF. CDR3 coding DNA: TGTGCCAGCAGTTTGAGGGCCGCTGGGGCCAACGTCCTGACTTTC.

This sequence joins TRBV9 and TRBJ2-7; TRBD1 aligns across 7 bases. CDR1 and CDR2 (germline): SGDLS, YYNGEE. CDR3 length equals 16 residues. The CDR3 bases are TGTGCCAGCAGCGTACCCGACAGGGACGGGGCCTACGACCAGTACGTC. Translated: CASSVPDRDGAYDQYV.

This CDR3 is CAISALEGIPYEQYF. CDR3 nucleotide sequence: TGTGCCATCAGTGCTCTAGAAGGGATCCCCTACGAGCAGTACTTC. This chain links TRBV10-3 with TRBJ2-7, with D unclear. Germline CDR1 is ENHRY and CDR2 is SYGVKD. This CDR3 region has 15 residues. V shed 4 bases and J shed 2 bases, with 15 bases lying between them.

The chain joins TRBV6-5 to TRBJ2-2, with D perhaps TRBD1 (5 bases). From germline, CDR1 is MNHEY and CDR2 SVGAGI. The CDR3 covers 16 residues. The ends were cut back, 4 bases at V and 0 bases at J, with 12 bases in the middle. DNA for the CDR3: TGTGCCAGCAGTTTCAGGGTCCTGACGAACACCGGGGAGCTGTTTTTT. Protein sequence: CASSFRVLTNTGELFF.

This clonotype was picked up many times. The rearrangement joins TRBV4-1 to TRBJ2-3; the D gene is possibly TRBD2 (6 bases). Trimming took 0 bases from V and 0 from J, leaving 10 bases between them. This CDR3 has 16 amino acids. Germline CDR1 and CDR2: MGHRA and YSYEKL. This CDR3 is CASSQEYGSSTDTQYF. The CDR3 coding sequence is TGCGCCAGCAGCCAAGAGTACGGGAGTAGCACAGATACGCAGTATTTT.

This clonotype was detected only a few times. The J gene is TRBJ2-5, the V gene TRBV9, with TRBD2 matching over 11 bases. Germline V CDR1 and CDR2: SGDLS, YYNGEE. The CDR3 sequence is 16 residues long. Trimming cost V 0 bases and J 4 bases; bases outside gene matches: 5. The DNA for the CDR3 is TGTGCCAGCAGCGTAGAGGTAGCGGGAGGGAGAGAGACCCAGTACTTC. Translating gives CASSVEVAGGRETQYF.

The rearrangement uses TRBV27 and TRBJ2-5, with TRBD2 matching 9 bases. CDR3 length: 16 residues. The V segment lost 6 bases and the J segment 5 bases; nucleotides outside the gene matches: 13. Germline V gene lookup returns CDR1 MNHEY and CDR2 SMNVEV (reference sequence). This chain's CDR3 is CASRLLQAGGRETQYF. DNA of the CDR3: TGTGCCAGCAGACTCCTACAAGCGGGGGGCAGGGAGACCCAGTACTTC.

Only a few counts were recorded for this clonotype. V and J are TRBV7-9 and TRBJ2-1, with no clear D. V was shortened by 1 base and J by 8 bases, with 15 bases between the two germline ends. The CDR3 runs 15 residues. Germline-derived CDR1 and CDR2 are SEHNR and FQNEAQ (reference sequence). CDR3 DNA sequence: TGTGCCAGCAGCTTAGGCGGTTCGGTGTTGGATGAGCAGTTCTTC. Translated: CASSLGGSVLDEQFF.

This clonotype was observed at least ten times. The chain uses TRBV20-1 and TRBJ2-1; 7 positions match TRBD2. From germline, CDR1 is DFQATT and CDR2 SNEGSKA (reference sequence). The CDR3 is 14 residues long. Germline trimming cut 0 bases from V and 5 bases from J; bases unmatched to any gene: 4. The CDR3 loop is CSARDYGLDNEQFF. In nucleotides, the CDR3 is TGCAGTGCTAGAGACTATGGACTAGACAATGAGCAGTTCTTC.